The source of this TCR beta chain is a study of T cell responses to AZD1222 COVID-19 vaccine. The method was immunoSEQ multiplex PCR; TCRdb's version includes in-frame clones alone and lacks a portion of them. The sample shows 160,000 or so clones, about 90% of them seen only once. Per the germline V gene, CDR1 is SGHKS and CDR2 is YYEKEE (reference sequence). The CDR3 totals 15 residues. V lost 1 base and J lost 4, with 14 bases in between. Overall study findings and caveats: Seropositive AZD1222 recipients at baseline numbered only 5 to 7.

A remark on this clone: Its matching antigen is unknown.

V is TRBV5-5 and J is TRBJ1-1; D possibly corresponds to TRBD1 (5 bases). The sequencing used peripheral blood, collected 28 days after the second AZD1222 dose. The sequence came from an adult who received the AZD1222 COVID-19 vaccine. Here the CDR3 reads CASSLSWGSSTEAFF. As DNA, the CDR3 is TGTGCCAGCAGCTTGAGTTGGGGGAGTAGCACTGAAGCTTTCTTT.